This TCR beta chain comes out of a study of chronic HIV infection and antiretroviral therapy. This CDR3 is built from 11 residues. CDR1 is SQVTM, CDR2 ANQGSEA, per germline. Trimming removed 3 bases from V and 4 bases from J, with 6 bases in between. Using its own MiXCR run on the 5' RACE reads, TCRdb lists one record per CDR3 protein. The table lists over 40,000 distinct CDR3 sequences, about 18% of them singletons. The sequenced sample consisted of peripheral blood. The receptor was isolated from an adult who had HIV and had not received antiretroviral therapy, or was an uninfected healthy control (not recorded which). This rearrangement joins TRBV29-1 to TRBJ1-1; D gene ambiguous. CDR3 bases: TGCAGCGTTGATGAGGGCACTGAAGCTTTCTTT. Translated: CSVDEGTEAFF.